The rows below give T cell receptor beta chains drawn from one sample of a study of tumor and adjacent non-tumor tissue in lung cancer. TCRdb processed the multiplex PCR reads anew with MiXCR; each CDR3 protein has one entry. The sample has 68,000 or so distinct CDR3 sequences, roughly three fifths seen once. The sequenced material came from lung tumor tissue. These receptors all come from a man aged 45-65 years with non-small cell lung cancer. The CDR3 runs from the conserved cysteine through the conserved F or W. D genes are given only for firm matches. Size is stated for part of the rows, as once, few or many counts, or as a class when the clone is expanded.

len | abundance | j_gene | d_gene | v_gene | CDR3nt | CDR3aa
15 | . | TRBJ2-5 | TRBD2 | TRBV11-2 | TGTGCCCGCAGCTTAGATAGGGCTAGCGGGAGGGGTGAGTACTTC | CARSLDRASGRGEYF
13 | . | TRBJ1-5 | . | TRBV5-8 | TGTGCCAGCCGTCCCCGGGGCGGACAGCCCCAGCATTTT | CASRPRGGQPQHF
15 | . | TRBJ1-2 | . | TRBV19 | TGTGCCAGTAGTATAGATCCCGGGTATAACTATCGCTACACCTTC | CASSIDPGYNYRYTF
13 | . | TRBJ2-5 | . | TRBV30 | TGTGCCTGGAGTGTACGTAGCAAGGAGACCCAGTACTTC | CAWSVRSKETQYF
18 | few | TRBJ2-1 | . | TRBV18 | TGTGCCAGCTCACCACCGTCCGGGCCAGGGGTTACCTACAATGAGCAGTTCTTC | CASSPPSGPGVTYNEQFF
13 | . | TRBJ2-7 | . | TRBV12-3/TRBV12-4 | TGTGCCAGCAGTTTAACGTGGCAATACGACCAGTACTTC | CASSLTWQYDQYF
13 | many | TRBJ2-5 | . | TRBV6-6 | TGTGCCAGCAGTTACTGGTTTGGGGAGACCCAGTACTTC | CASSYWFGETQYF
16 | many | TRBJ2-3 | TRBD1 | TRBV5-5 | TGTGCCAGCAGCTTGGCCCCGGGACAGGGGGCAGATACGCAGTATTTT | CASSLAPGQGADTQYF
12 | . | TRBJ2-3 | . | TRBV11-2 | TGTGCCAGCAGCCATCTTCGGGATTCGCAGTATTTT | CASSHLRDSQYF
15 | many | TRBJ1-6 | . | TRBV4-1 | TGCGCCAGCAGCCAAGACGGACAGCCGCCCGCCACCCTCCACTTT | CASSQDGQPPATLHF
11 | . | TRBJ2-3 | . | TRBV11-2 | TGTGCCAGTAGCCACACAGGTACGCAGTATTTT | CASSHTGTQYF
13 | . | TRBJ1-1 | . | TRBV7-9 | TGTGCCAGCAGCTCACAGGAGAGGGTTCAAGCTTTCTTT | CASSSQERVQAFF
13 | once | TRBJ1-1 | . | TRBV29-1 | TGTAGCGTTGGGCAGGGGAGGGATACTGAAGCTTTCTTT | CSVGQGRDTEAFF
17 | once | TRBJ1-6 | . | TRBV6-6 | TGTGCCAGCAGTTACGATGAGACGAGCTACTATATTTCGCCCCTCCACTTT | CASSYDETSYYISPLHF
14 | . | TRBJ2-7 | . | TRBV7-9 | TGTGCCAGCAGCTTATCGGGGGTAACCTACGAGCAGTACTTC | CASSLSGVTYEQYF
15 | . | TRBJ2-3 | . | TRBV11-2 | TGTGCCAGCAACTTAGGAGCGGGTGTTACGGATACGCGGTATTTT | CASNLGAGVTDTRYF
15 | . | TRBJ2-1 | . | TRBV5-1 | TGCGCCAGCACCCAAGGGGAAAGCTCCTATAATGAGCAGTTCTTC | CASTQGESSYNEQFF
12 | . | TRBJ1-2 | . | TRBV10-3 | TGTGCCATCAGCCCAGAAGACTATGGCTACACCTTC | CAISPEDYGYTF
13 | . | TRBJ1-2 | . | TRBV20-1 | TGCAGTGTTAGAGATTTGGTGAACTATGGCTACACCTTC | CSVRDLVNYGYTF
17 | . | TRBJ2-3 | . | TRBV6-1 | TGTGCCAGCAGTGATGGTAGAGGCCCGCTGGGGCAAGATACGCAGTATTTT | CASSDGRGPLGQDTQYF
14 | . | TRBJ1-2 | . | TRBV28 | TGTGCCAGCACTTTATTCGGTCCGGACTATGGCTACACCTTC | CASTLFGPDYGYTF
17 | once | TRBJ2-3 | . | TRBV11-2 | TGTGCCAGCAGCTTTGGCCCGGCGGCGGGGATACGCGATACGCAGTGTTTT | CASSFGPAAGIRDTQCF